This T cell receptor (beta chain) was sequenced in a study of cytomegalovirus exposure and HLA in healthy donors. The study ran its PCR with 60 Vbeta and 13 Jbeta primers. Sequencing was performed with immunoSEQ multiplex PCR; in TCRdb, only in-frame clones are kept and a portion is missing. The table has 150,000 or so clones, around 67% seen once. Comment on this clone: Antigen specificity is unknown.

Study findings and constraints: Later on, a genetic analysis was performed. It linked a missense variant in DCLRE1C with V- and J-gene trimming of TCR beta. The investigators catalogued about 170 TCR beta chains as cytomegalovirus-associated. A later analysis showed HLA-associated TCR beta chains outstripping equally common others in clonal expansion.

The receptor was isolated from a woman aged 18-35 years in good health and CMV-seronegative. The sequenced material came from PBMCs.

CDR3: CSVEHPTGTGGYTF. CDR3 bases: TGCAGCGTTGAACACCCAACAGGGACGGGTGGCTACACCTTC. This chain connects TRBV29-1 to TRBJ1-2; D may be TRBD1 (6 bases). Per the germline V gene, CDR1 is SQVTM and CDR2 is ANQGSEA. This CDR3 has 14 residues. V was shortened by 2 bases and J by 7 bases, with 17 bases between the two germline ends. The variable domain in full, completed from reference TRBV29-1 and TRBJ1-2, reads SAVISQKPSRDICQRGTSLTIQCQVDSQVTMMFWYRQQPGQSLTLIATANQGSEATYESGFVIDKFPISRPNLTFSTLTVSNMSPEDSSIYLCSVEHPTGTGGYTFGSGTRLTVV.